The rows below give T cell receptor beta chains drawn from one sample of a study of blood T cell repertoires in COVID-19. TCRdb keeps only in-frame clones here, not all; method: immunoSEQ multiplex PCR. The sample lists fewer than 350,000 clones, roughly nine tenths seen once, with roughly 3.9% in the top ten. Source material: peripheral blood. Receptors were obtained from a woman aged 55-69 years with COVID-19, enrolled during active disease. Both conserved end residues are part of each CDR3. A D gene is named only where the DNA matches it firmly. Only some rows state a clone size, as once, few, many or a class for expanded clones.

.	TRBV7-9	.	TRBJ1-1	CASSSRGADTEAFF	TGTGCCAGCAGCTCCAGGGGTGCGGACACTGAAGCTTTCTTT
.	TRBV10-3	once	TRBJ2-4	CATGGIDKNIQYF	TGTGCCACTGGAGGTATAGACAAAAACATTCAGTACTTC
.	TRBV2	.	TRBJ2-5	CASSSGWETQYF	TGTGCCAGCAGTTCAGGTTGGGAGACCCAGTACTTC
TRBD1	TRBV6-5	.	TRBJ1-1	CASRKITGGGTEAFF	TGTGCCAGCAGAAAGATCACAGGGGGTGGCACTGAAGCTTTCTTT
TRBD1	TRBV9	.	TRBJ1-2	CASSPSLTGVGNYGYTF	TGTGCCAGCAGCCCGAGCCTCACAGGGGTAGGGAACTATGGCTACACCTTC
.	TRBV6-6	many	TRBJ2-2	CASSPGWELFF	TGTGCCAGCAGTCCCGGTTGGGAGCTGTTTTTT
.	TRBV28	.	TRBJ1-4	CASSQGGEGNEKLFF	TGTGCCTCGTCCCAGGGTGGGGAAGGTAATGAAAAACTGTTTTTT
.	TRBV21-1	few	TRBJ2-2	CASSKAGDREAGELFF	TGTGCCAGCAGCAAAGCGGGGGACAGGGAGGCCGGGGAGCTGTTTTTT
.	TRBV7-3	.	TRBJ2-2	CASSLNTNTGELFF	TGTGCCAGCAGCTTAAACACGAACACCGGGGAGCTGTTTTTT
TRBD2	TRBV5-1	.	TRBJ2-7	CASSPTSASSYEQYF	TGCGCCAGCAGCCCGACTAGCGCGAGCTCCTACGAGCAGTACTTC
.	TRBV29-1	.	TRBJ1-1	CSASGGAGPRTEAFF	TGCAGCGCCTCCGGTGGGGCAGGCCCGAGGACTGAAGCTTTCTTT
TRBD1	TRBV6-5	.	TRBJ1-2	CASSGTAHSSYGYTF	TGTGCCAGCAGCGGGACAGCCCATAGTTCCTATGGCTACACCTTC
.	TRBV19	.	TRBJ1-3	CASSAGLPGNTIYF	TGTGCCAGTAGCGCGGGCTTACCTGGAAACACCATATATTTT
.	TRBV30	.	TRBJ2-7	CAWSAGGSSYEQYF	TGTGCCTGGAGTGCAGGGGGGTCCTCCTACGAGCAGTACTTC
.	TRBV6-2/TRBV6-3	.	TRBJ1-2	CASSYSGQTSYGYTF	TGTGCCAGCAGTTACTCCGGACAAACCTCATATGGCTACACCTTC
TRBD1	TRBV18	.	TRBJ2-5	CASSPGQGTFQETQYF	TGTGCCAGCTCACCTGGACAGGGGACTTTCCAAGAGACCCAGTACTTC
.	TRBV9	once	TRBJ1-3	CASSMRQGNTIYF	TGTGCCAGCAGCATGCGACAGGGAAACACCATATATTTT
.	TRBV6-5	.	TRBJ2-5	CASSWDRTEKETQYF	TGTGCCAGCAGTTGGGATCGGACAGAGAAAGAGACCCAGTACTTC
.	TRBV28	.	TRBJ2-7	CASRSGRARVYEQYF	TGTGCCAGCAGATCTGGGCGGGCACGAGTCTACGAGCAGTACTTC
TRBD1	TRBV6-5	.	TRBJ1-5	CASRGQGERGPQHF	TGTGCCAGCAGAGGACAGGGGGAAAGAGGGCCCCAGCATTTT
.	TRBV14	.	TRBJ2-7	CASSEVLSYEQYF	TGTGCCAGCAGCGAGGTTCTGTCCTACGAGCAGTACTTC
.	TRBV3-1/TRBV3-2	.	TRBJ2-1	CASSHFTDYNEQFF	TGTGCCAGCAGTCACTTTACAGATTACAATGAGCAGTTCTTC
TRBD1	TRBV27	.	TRBJ1-2	CASSRQGRYGYTF	TGTGCCAGCAGCCGACAGGGGAGATATGGCTACACCTTC
.	TRBV18	.	TRBJ2-2	CASSFQGQYTGELFF	TGTGCCAGCTCATTTCAAGGACAGTACACCGGGGAGCTGTTTTTT
.	TRBV19	.	TRBJ1-3	CASIRSERSGNTIYF	TGTGCCAGTATTAGGAGCGAAAGATCTGGAAACACCATATATTTT
TRBD1	TRBV7-9	.	TRBJ1-1	CASSPKDRTQAFF	TGTGCCAGCAGCCCTAAGGACAGGACCCAAGCTTTCTTT
TRBD1	TRBV28	.	TRBJ1-2	CASRLGGANYGYTF	TGTGCCAGCAGACTAGGGGGCGCGAACTATGGCTACACCTTC
TRBD2	TRBV5-1	.	TRBJ2-7	CASSLAGEYEQYF	TGCGCCAGCAGCCTAGCGGGGGAATACGAGCAGTACTTC
TRBD1	TRBV5-1	.	TRBJ2-1	CASSSGQGSQNEQFF	TGCGCCAGCAGCTCAGGACAGGGGTCGCAGAATGAGCAGTTCTTC
TRBD1	TRBV2	.	TRBJ1-2	CASSVIETGGPITF	TGTGCCAGCAGTGTAATTGAGACAGGGGGCCCCATTACCTTC
TRBD1	TRBV6-5	.	TRBJ2-7	CASSPGQGASYEQYF	TGTGCCAGCAGTCCCGGACAGGGGGCCTCCTACGAGCAGTACTTC
.	TRBV7-8	.	TRBJ2-7	CASSLGRNYEQYF	TGTGCCAGCAGCTTGGGCAGGAATTACGAGCAGTACTTC
TRBD2	TRBV4-2	.	TRBJ2-3	CASSQDLIRTSGGTDTQYF	TGTGCCAGCAGCCAAGATTTAATTAGGACTAGCGGGGGCACAGATACGCAGTATTTT
.	TRBV7-2	.	TRBJ1-5	CASSLSLSSREPQHF	TGTGCCAGCAGCCTCAGCTTAAGTTCTAGAGAGCCCCAGCATTTT
TRBD1	TRBV19	.	TRBJ1-5	CASSRPEGGSNQPQHF	TGTGCCAGTAGTAGGCCTGAAGGGGGCAGCAATCAGCCCCAGCATTTT
TRBD1	TRBV6-5	.	TRBJ2-3	CASSNRGVLTDTQYF	TGTGCCAGCAGCAACAGGGGAGTTCTCACAGATACGCAGTATTTT
.	TRBV27	.	TRBJ2-3	CASRSSGISTDTQYF	TGTGCCAGCAGGAGTTCAGGGATAAGCACAGATACGCAGTATTTT
.	TRBV28	.	TRBJ1-2	CASSSPGHPTNYGYTF	TGTGCCAGCAGTTCCCCCGGACATCCTACTAACTATGGCTACACCTTC
.	TRBV14	.	TRBJ1-1	CASSQDAGVTEAFF	TGTGCCAGCAGCCAAGACGCCGGGGTTACTGAAGCTTTCTTT
TRBD1	TRBV15	.	TRBJ1-5	CATSIIPPGQGSRQPQHF	TGTGCCACCAGCATAATCCCCCCGGGACAGGGTTCTCGGCAGCCCCAGCATTTT
TRBD2	TRBV6-2/TRBV6-3	.	TRBJ2-5	CASRPPGLAGGKETQYF	TGTGCCAGCAGACCTCCGGGACTAGCGGGGGGTAAAGAGACCCAGTACTTC
.	TRBV30	.	TRBJ2-1	CAWSVGSSNEQFF	TGTGCCTGGAGTGTAGGTAGCAGCAATGAGCAGTTCTTC
.	TRBV3-1/TRBV3-2	.	TRBJ2-5	CASSHRGVQETQYF	TGTGCCAGCAGCCACCGTGGAGTTCAAGAGACCCAGTACTTC
.	TRBV7-8	once	TRBJ2-7	CASSLAPEPAYEQYF	TGTGCCAGCAGCTTAGCGCCGGAGCCAGCCTACGAGCAGTACTTC
TRBD1	TRBV7-2	.	TRBJ2-7	CASSSDRDQQYF	TGTGCCAGCAGTTCGGACAGGGACCAGCAGTACTTC
TRBD2	TRBV6-5	.	TRBJ2-3	CASSSLSGGSTDTQYF	TGTGCCAGCAGTTCCCTGAGCGGGGGCAGCACAGATACGCAGTATTTT
.	TRBV7-9	once	TRBJ1-4	CASSPRVGKLFF	TGTGCCAGCAGCCCCCGAGTCGGAAAACTGTTTTTT
.	TRBV11-2	.	TRBJ2-3	CASSLWVGGASTDTQYF	TGTGCCAGCAGCTTATGGGTGGGGGGAGCTAGCACAGATACGCAGTATTTT
.	TRBV5-4	many	TRBJ2-2	CASSLQGTGELFF	TGTGCCAGCAGTCTGCAGGGGACCGGGGAGCTGTTTTTT
.	TRBV12-3/TRBV12-4	few	TRBJ1-1	CASSVTANTEAFF	TGTGCCAGCAGTGTGACAGCGAACACTGAAGCTTTCTTT
.	TRBV5-1	once	TRBJ1-3	CASSYGGASSGNTIYF	TGCGCCAGCAGCTACGGGGGGGCCTCCTCTGGAAACACCATATATTTT
.	TRBV6-5	.	TRBJ1-3	CASSLGREVGNTIYF	TGTGCCAGCAGTTTGGGCAGGGAAGTCGGAAACACCATATATTTT
TRBD2	TRBV2	.	TRBJ2-1	CASRSGSSYNEQFF	TGTGCCAGCAGGAGCGGGAGCTCCTACAATGAGCAGTTCTTC
.	TRBV19	.	TRBJ1-4	CASSIFPGTEKLFF	TGTGCCAGTAGTATATTCCCGGGAACCGAAAAACTGTTTTTT
TRBD2	TRBV7-6	.	TRBJ2-2	CASSPPTSGGRVIGELFF	TGTGCCAGCAGCCCCCCCACCAGCGGGGGGCGGGTAATCGGGGAGCTGTTTTTT
TRBD2	TRBV6-5	.	TRBJ2-5	CASSYSGLAGETQYF	TGTGCCAGCAGTTACTCGGGACTAGCGGGAGAGACCCAGTACTTC
.	TRBV19	.	TRBJ1-3	CASPTGNTIYF	TGTGCCAGTCCGACAGGAAACACCATATATTTT
.	TRBV18	.	TRBJ2-5	CASSPGQGVTQYF	TGTGCCAGCTCACCAGGTCAGGGTGTGACCCAGTACTTC